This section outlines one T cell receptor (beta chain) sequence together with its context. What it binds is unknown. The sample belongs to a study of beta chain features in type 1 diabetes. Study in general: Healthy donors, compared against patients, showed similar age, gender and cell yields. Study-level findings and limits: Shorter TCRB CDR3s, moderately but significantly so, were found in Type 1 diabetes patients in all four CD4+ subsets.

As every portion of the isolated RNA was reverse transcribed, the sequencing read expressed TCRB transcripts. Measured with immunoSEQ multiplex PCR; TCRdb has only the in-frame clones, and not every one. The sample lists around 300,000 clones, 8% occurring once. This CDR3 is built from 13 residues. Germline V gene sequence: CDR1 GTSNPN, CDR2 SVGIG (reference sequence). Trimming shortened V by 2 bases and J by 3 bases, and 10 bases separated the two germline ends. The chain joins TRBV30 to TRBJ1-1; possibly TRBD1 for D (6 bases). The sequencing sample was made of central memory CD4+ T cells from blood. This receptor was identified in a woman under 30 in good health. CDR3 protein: CAWSRGLDTEAFF. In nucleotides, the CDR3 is TGTGCCTGGAGTCGGGGGCTTGACACTGAAGCTTTCTTT.